Listed below are T cell receptor beta chains from one sample, sequenced in a study of T cells in tuberculosis. Repertoires were generated with immunoSEQ multiplex PCR, while TCRdb's copy carries only in-frame clones and drops some. The sample lists some 60,000 clones, around 81% occurring once. Sequenced input: CD1b-GMM tetramer-negative cells sorted from PBMCs. The receptors were gathered from an adult woman with latent tuberculosis. The conserved cysteine and the conserved F or W are not part of the CDR3 here. The order of the fields is CDR3 protein, V gene, D gene, J gene. The D gene is left open where the match is weak.

CDR3: ASSQVRGGGAYNEQF; V: TRBV4-3; D: TRBD2; J: TRBJ2-1
CDR3: ASSDATGFNEQF; V: TRBV9; D: TRBD1; J: TRBJ2-1
CDR3: ASSRKSGDYEQY; V: TRBV7-9; D: NA; J: TRBJ2-7
CDR3: ASSLSGRAGRNEKLF; V: TRBV28; D: NA; J: TRBJ1-4
CDR3: ASSRGGPTDTQY; V: TRBV7-3; D: TRBD2; J: TRBJ2-3
CDR3: ASSAAGTLGYGYT; V: TRBV9; D: NA; J: TRBJ1-2
CDR3: ASSVAGWNTEAF; V: TRBV25-1; D: NA; J: TRBJ1-1
CDR3: ASRPPSSGTGSPLH; V: TRBV6-6; D: NA; J: TRBJ1-6
CDR3: ASRRLAGGMYEQF; V: TRBV27; D: TRBD2; J: TRBJ2-1
CDR3: ASSQEDRFEETNEKLF; V: TRBV4-1; D: NA; J: TRBJ1-4
CDR3: AGQRNSYNEQF; V: TRBV28; D: NA; J: TRBJ2-1
CDR3: ASSRDSQETQY; V: TRBV7-8; D: TRBD1; J: TRBJ2-5
CDR3: ASRETGKETQY; V: TRBV6-1; D: TRBD1; J: TRBJ2-5